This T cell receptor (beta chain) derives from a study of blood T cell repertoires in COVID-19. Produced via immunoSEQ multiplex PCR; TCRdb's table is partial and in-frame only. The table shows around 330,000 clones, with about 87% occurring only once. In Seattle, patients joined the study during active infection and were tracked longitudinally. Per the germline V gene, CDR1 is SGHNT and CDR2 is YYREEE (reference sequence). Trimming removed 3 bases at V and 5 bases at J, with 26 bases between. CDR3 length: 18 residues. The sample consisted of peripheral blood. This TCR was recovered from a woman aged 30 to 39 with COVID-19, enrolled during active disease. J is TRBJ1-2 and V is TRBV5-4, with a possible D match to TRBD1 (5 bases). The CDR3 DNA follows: TGTGCCAGCAGCTCACCGCACCGGGAGGCAAAAGGGGAGTATGGCTACACCTTC. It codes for CASSSPHREAKGEYGYTF.